The 27 T cell receptor beta chains presented below share a single source sample, sequenced in a study of blood T cell repertoires in COVID-19. The table came from immunoSEQ multiplex PCR; TCRdb's copy has only in-frame clones and leaves some out. The sample shows approximately 77,000 clones, around 85% of them seen only once. The sample consisted of peripheral blood. The receptors originated from a man between 45 and 60 years old with COVID-19, enrolled during active disease.

The chain joins TRBV11-2 to TRBJ1-6; TRBD1 might be the D (6 bases). V gave up 4 bases and J gave up 10 bases, with 11 bases separating them. CDR3 length equals 13 residues. Germline loops: CDR1 SGHAT, CDR2 FQNNGV. In nucleotides, the CDR3 is TGTGCCAGCAGCTCACAGGGACGGTCACCCCTCCACTTT. Translating gives CASSSQGRSPLHF.

The chain recombines TRBV3-1 (or the pseudogene TRBV3-2) with TRBJ2-7, with a weak D call TRBD2 (6 bases). V lost 0 bases, J lost 4 bases, and 13 bases lay in between. This CDR3 is built from 15 residues. CDR1 and CDR2 (germline): LGHDT, YNNKEL (reference sequence). The CDR3: CASSQESAGKYEQYF. The CDR3 bases are TGTGCCAGCAGCCAAGAATCGGCGGGAAAATACGAGCAGTACTTC.

The chain is built from TRBV25-1 and TRBJ2-1; no clear D gene. The CDR3 covers 15 residues. In germline, CDR1 is MGHDK, CDR2 SYGVNS. The V end lost 3 bases, the J end lost 0 bases, and 9 bases lay between the germline ends. The CDR3 protein is CASSERGSSYNEQFF. Here the CDR3 DNA reads TGTGCCAGCAGTGAGCGCGGCAGCTCCTACAATGAGCAGTTCTTC.

The genes are TRBV2 and TRBJ2-1; TRBD2 agrees at 13 bases. Germline CDR1 and CDR2: SNHLY and FYNNEI. The CDR3 is made up of 19 amino acids. J gave up 0 bases and V 6 bases, and 11 bases lay outside the gene matches. CDR3 in amino acids: CASSPPGGLAGDSYNEQFF. The CDR3 bases are TGTGCCAGCAGCCCCCCCGGAGGACTAGCGGGGGACTCCTACAATGAGCAGTTCTTC.

This chain joins TRBV27 and TRBJ2-3; the match to TRBD2 covers 7 bases. The CDR3 spans 15 residues. In germline, CDR1 is MNHEY, CDR2 SMNVEV (reference sequence). V trimming: 3 bases; J trimming: 11 bases; junction bases outside the gene matches: 14. The chain's CDR3 is CASSFRLAAGDGQYF. CDR3 coding DNA: TGTGCCAGCAGTTTTCGGCTAGCGGCCGGGGATGGGCAGTATTTT.

This clone was counted a few times. Other DNA sequences of this sample code for an identical CDR3. The chain has TRBV27 and TRBJ2-7, with 9 bases lining up with TRBD1. After removal of 5 bases from V and 3 bases from J, the junction contained 5 bases not matched to a gene. This CDR3 has 14 residues. The germline CDR1 and CDR2 sequences are MNHEY and SMNVEV (reference sequence). The CDR3: CASSLRDRDYEQYF. The CDR3 DNA follows: TGTGCCAGCAGTCTCCGGGACAGGGACTACGAGCAGTACTTC.

The chain links TRBV30 to TRBJ1-1; TRBD1 matches at 7 bases. Germline lookup yields CDR1 GTSNPN and CDR2 SVGIG (reference sequence). V dropped 5 bases and J dropped 4; count of bases not matched to a gene: 7. CDR3 length: 13 residues. CDR3 DNA sequence: TGTGCCTGGTCTCTGACAGGGAGCACTGAAGCTTTCTTT. Amino acids: CAWSLTGSTEAFF.

The chain has TRBV27 and TRBJ1-1; 9 bases fit TRBD1. Trimming at V came to 6 bases and at J to 1 base, leaving 15 bases not matched to a gene. The CDR3 sequence is 18 residues long. Germline loops: CDR1 MNHEY, CDR2 SMNVEV (reference sequence). The DNA of the CDR3 is TGTGCCAGCAGCGTTAGTACAGGGGGCGTAGGGTCGAACACTGAAGCTTTCTTT. Residues: CASSVSTGGVGSNTEAFF.

As to this clone: A much larger clone sits a single nucleotide away, making a read error possible. This chain uses TRBV11-2 with TRBJ2-7; a weak D match, TRBD1 (6 bases). V gave up 4 bases and J gave up 2 bases, with 9 bases separating them. Per the germline V gene, CDR1 is SGHAT and CDR2 is FQNNGV. The CDR3 has 13 residues. The CDR3 reads CASSSGQTYEQYF. The CDR3 DNA reads as TGTGCCAGCAGCTCAGGACAGACCTACGAGCAGTACTTC.

The chain links TRBV5-1 to TRBJ1-4; tentative D call: TRBD1 (5 bases). V was pared by 5 bases and J by 6 bases, with 17 bases between. The CDR3 has 15 residues. Germline V gives CDR1 SGHRS, CDR2 YFSETQ. For the CDR3, the DNA is TGCGCCAGCAGTCGGCAGGGAAAGAAGGATGAAAAACTGTTTTTT. It encodes CASSRQGKKDEKLFF.

The rearrangement links TRBV2 to TRBJ1-4; no reliable D call. The CDR3 sequence is 15 residues long. V gave up 2 bases and J gave up 0 bases, with 7 bases separating them. CDR1 and CDR2 from the germline V gene are SNHLY and FYNNEI. The CDR3 here is CASSEISATNEKLFF. The CDR3 DNA reads TGTGCCAGCAGTGAAATCAGCGCAACTAATGAAAAACTGTTTTTT.

V gene TRBV19 combines with J gene TRBJ2-3, with D perhaps TRBD1 (6 bases). Trimming took off 2 bases at V and 1 base at J, with 16 bases between the two ends. Per germline, CDR1 LNHDA and CDR2 SQIVND (reference sequence). The CDR3 is made up of 17 amino acids. The CDR3 here is CASSIPPGQHRTDTQYF. CDR3 nucleotide sequence: TGTGCCAGTAGTATACCTCCTGGACAGCACCGCACAGATACGCAGTATTTT.

The chain joins TRBV18 to TRBJ1-6, with TRBD1 matching 8 bases. The CDR3 runs 15 residues. Germline V gene sequence: CDR1 KGHSH, CDR2 LQKENI. The ends lost 5 bases at V and 6 bases at J; junction bases unmatched: 6. The CDR3 region has the DNA TGTGCCAGCTCAGAACACAGGGGGGGTAATTCACCCCTCCACTTT. Amino acid sequence: CASSEHRGGNSPLHF.

This rearrangement joins TRBV29-1 to TRBJ1-1; no reliable D call. Germline loops: CDR1 SQVTM, CDR2 ANQGSEA. Trimming pared 7 bases from V and 3 bases from J, leaving 12 bases between. This CDR3 is built from 12 residues. The DNA of the CDR3 is TGCAGCGCCAACGACTTCGACACTGAAGCTTTCTTT. Translated: CSANDFDTEAFF.

This chain connects TRBV5-1 to TRBJ1-6, with unresolved D. From germline, CDR1 is SGHRS and CDR2 YFSETQ. There are 13 residues in the CDR3. Between the trimmed V and J ends, which lost 3 bases and 9 bases, there was a span of 10 bases. CDR3 nucleotide sequence: TGCGCCAGCAGCTCCTTCGAGGGTTCACCCCTCCACTTT. Translation: CASSSFEGSPLHF.

The J gene is TRBJ2-6, the V gene TRBV3-1 (or the pseudogene TRBV3-2); TRBD1 might be the D (6 bases). V lost 4 bases, J lost 1 base, and 17 bases lay in between. The germline V gene has CDR1 LGHDT and CDR2 YNNKEL (reference sequence). This CDR3 is 18 amino acids long. The CDR3 loop is CASSRRGGGGSGANVLTF. Written as DNA, the CDR3 is TGTGCCAGCAGCCGGAGAGGGGGTGGCGGATCTGGGGCCAACGTCCTGACTTTC.

The rearrangement joins TRBV6-5 to TRBJ1-5; D is undetermined. Looked up from germline, CDR1 is MNHEY and CDR2 is SVGAGI. Trimming stripped 8 bases from V and 2 bases from J, with 16 bases between. CDR3 size: 15 residues. The DNA of the CDR3 is TGTGCCAGCCGAATTGAGGACGGGGGCAATCAGCCCCAGCATTTT. This codes for CASRIEDGGNQPQHF.

The rearrangement uses TRBV7-8 and TRBJ1-6; no clear D. V was pared by 1 base and J by 10 bases, with 8 bases between. Germline V gives CDR1 SGHVS, CDR2 FQNEAQ. The CDR3 sequence is 13 residues long. The CDR3 loop is CASSLGADSPLHF. The CDR3 region has the DNA TGTGCCAGCAGCTTAGGGGCCGACTCACCCCTCCACTTT. The variable domain in full, completed from reference TRBV7-8 and TRBJ1-6, reads GAGVSQSPRYKVAKRGQDVALRCDPISGHVSLFWYQQALGQGPEFLTYFQNEAQLDKSGLPSDRFFAERPEGSVSTLKIQRTQQEDSAVYLCASSLGADSPLHFGNGTRLTVT.

This chain uses TRBV2 with TRBJ1-6; D remains ambiguous. The CDR3 totals 15 residues. Germline V gene sequence: CDR1 SNHLY, CDR2 FYNNEI. V lost 1 base to trimming and J lost 4 bases, with 8 bases between them. CDR3 DNA: TGTGCCAGCAGTGAAGTTCCCGTTTATAATTCACCCCTCCACTTT. This sequence encodes CASSEVPVYNSPLHF.

The chain joins TRBV19 to TRBJ1-5, with 8 bases aligning to TRBD1. With V trimmed by 5 bases and J by 3 bases, 12 bases remained unmatched. CDR1 and CDR2 from the germline V gene are LNHDA and SQIVND (reference sequence). The CDR3 contains 17 residues. This chain's CDR3 is CASSARTGWSVNQPQHF. CDR3 nucleotide sequence: TGTGCCAGTAGTGCCAGGACAGGGTGGTCGGTCAATCAGCCCCAGCATTTT.

As DNA, the CDR3 is TGTGCCAGCAGTGACTCTGGCAGTATGAACACTGAAGCTTTCTTT. Translated: CASSDSGSMNTEAFF. The chain recombines TRBV6-4 with TRBJ1-1, with D unclear. Germline CDR1 MRHNA, CDR2 SNTAGT. The CDR3 is 15 amino acids. The V end lost 0 bases, the J end lost 0 bases, and 8 bases lay between the germline ends.

This chain joins TRBV9 and TRBJ1-1; a weak D match, TRBD1 (5 bases). Looked up from germline, CDR1 is SGDLS and CDR2 is YYNGEE. The CDR3 is 16 residues long. Trimming cost V 3 bases and J 5 bases, with 20 bases left between them. CDR3 sequence: CASSASLGLSQTEAFF. CDR3 nucleotide sequence: TGTGCCAGCAGCGCCTCTCTGGGACTAAGTCAAACTGAAGCTTTCTTT. Together with reference TRBV9 and TRBJ1-1, the CDR3 gives the full variable domain: DSGVTQTPKHLITATGQRVTLRCSPRSGDLSVYWYQQSLDQGLQFLIQYYNGEERAKGNILERFSAQQFPDLHSELNLSSLELGDSALYFCASSASLGLSQTEAFFGQGTRLTVV.

The J gene is TRBJ1-5, the V gene TRBV7-9; perhaps TRBD1 as D (6 bases). V lost 5 bases and J lost 0, with 8 bases in between. The germline V gene has CDR1 SEHNR and CDR2 FQNEAQ (reference sequence). This CDR3 has 14 amino acids. CDR3 sequence reads: CASSKDSSNQPQHF. The CDR3 nucleotides are TGTGCCAGCAGCAAGGACAGTAGCAATCAGCCCCAGCATTTT.

The V call is TRBV5-8, the J call TRBJ1-2; possibly TRBD1 for D (6 bases). Germline CDR1 and CDR2: SGHTS and YDEGEE. Trimming shortened V by 7 bases and J by 1 base, and 11 bases separated the two germline ends. This CDR3 has 13 residues. The DNA of the CDR3 is TGTGCCAGCGGCAGGGGAAATAACTATGGCTACACCTTC. This sequence encodes CASGRGNNYGYTF.

V usage is TRBV28 and J usage is TRBJ1-6, with TRBD1 as a possible D gene (6 bases). Germline CDR1 reads MDHEN; CDR2 reads SYDVKM. The CDR3 runs 15 residues. V was clipped by 7 bases and J by 10 bases, with 20 bases between them. As DNA, the CDR3 is TGTGCCAGCATGGATGAAACGGGACAAGCGTCACCCCTCCACTTT. This translates into CASMDETGQASPLHF.

The chain uses TRBV6-6 and TRBJ1-6; unclear D gene. Trimming pared 4 bases from V and 5 bases from J, leaving 12 bases between. The CDR3 spans 15 residues. Germline assignment: CDR1 MNHNY and CDR2 SVGAGI (reference sequence). This CDR3 is CASSFPGDNNSPLHF. In DNA, the CDR3 is TGTGCCAGCAGTTTTCCGGGAGATAATAATTCACCCCTCCACTTT.

The chain recombines TRBV30 with TRBJ2-2; TRBD2 aligns across 7 bases. The CDR3 has 13 amino acids. Germline CDR1 and CDR2: GTSNPN and SVGIG (reference sequence). The trim removed 4 bases at V and 8 bases at J, leaving 7 bases unmatched. The CDR3 DNA is TGTGCCTGGACCCCTCGACTAGCTGGGGAGCTGTTTTTT. Encoded protein: CAWTPRLAGELFF. Full variable domain (outside the CDR3, taken from reference TRBV30 and TRBJ2-2): SQTIHQWPATLVQPVGSPLSLECTVEGTSNPNLYWYRQAAGRGLQLLFYSVGIGQISSEVPQNLSASRPQDRQFILSSKKLLLSDSGFYLCAWTPRLAGELFFGEGSRLTVL.